The present T cell receptor beta chain was sequenced within a study of identical twins. One entry per CDR3 protein, called by TCRdb with MiXCR from the 5' RACE reads. This table has 400,000 to 650,000 distinct CDR3 sequences, roughly 21% appearing once. This clonotype was detected many times. Germline V gives CDR1 LGHDT, CDR2 YNNKEL (reference sequence). The V and J ends lost 6 bases and 7 bases, in that order; junction bases with no gene match: 11. The CDR3 runs 16 residues. Another study also made use of these data, one on T cells expressing NK-cell markers. This second study notes: There were several donors in whom these clonotypes also led the CD3+CD56-NKG2C+ fraction.

The chain joins TRBV3-1 to TRBJ2-1; 11 bases agree with TRBD2. The clonotype originates from a woman between 18 and 30 years old in good health. The sample comprised CD4+ T cells sorted from blood. The CDR3 protein is CASRQSTSGTTNEQFF. CDR3 nucleotides: TGTGCCAGCAGGCAGTCGACTAGCGGGACAACTAATGAGCAGTTCTTC.